The entry below describes one TCR beta chain. The PCR made use of 60 Vbeta and 13 Jbeta primers. Libraries were prepared by immunoSEQ multiplex PCR; TCRdb keeps only in-frame clonotypes and omits some of them. The sample shows over 150,000 clones, about 80% of them seen only once. This record comes from a study of cytomegalovirus exposure and HLA in healthy donors. Trimming took off 8 bases at V and 4 bases at J, with 12 bases between the two ends. Per the germline V gene, CDR1 is MNHEY and CDR2 is SMNVEV (reference sequence). This CDR3 contains 12 residues. Specimen: PBMCs. The sequence came from a woman aged 45-65 years in good health and CMV-seropositive. The chain recombines TRBV27 with TRBJ2-7; D perhaps matches TRBD1 (5 bases). CDR3: CASGAGQYEQYF. Written as DNA, the CDR3 is TGTGCCAGCGGGGCAGGGCAATACGAGCAGTACTTC.